A selection of T cell receptor beta chains follows, all from one sample in a study of blood T cell repertoires in COVID-19. Using immunoSEQ multiplex PCR, the repertoire was profiled, and TCRdb retains in-frame clones only, with some absent. Here the sample spans about 190,000 clones, about nine tenths being singletons. Sequenced sample: peripheral blood. The receptors were gathered from a man between 40 and 49 years old with acute or convalescent COVID-19. The CDR3 runs from the conserved cysteine through the conserved F or W. The D gene is left open where the match is weak. Some rows have no size entry. The others give once, few or many, or a class for an expanded clone.

clone size	V gene	J gene	D gene	CDR3 protein	CDR3 DNA
NA	TRBV9	TRBJ2-3	TRBD2	CASSVSGGASTDTQYF	TGTGCCAGCAGCGTTAGCGGGGGAGCAAGCACAGATACGCAGTATTTT
NA	TRBV18	TRBJ2-2	TRBD1	CASSPLATGIAGELFF	TGTGCCAGCTCACCACTTGCGACAGGGATCGCCGGGGAGCTGTTTTTT
NA	TRBV11-2	TRBJ1-5	TRBD1	CASSLVGGTGIRQPQHF	TGTGCCAGCAGCTTAGTCGGCGGGACAGGGATTCGTCAGCCCCAGCATTTT
once	TRBV7-6	TRBJ1-1	TRBD1	CASSLGTGPNTEAFF	TGTGCCAGCAGCCTCGGGACAGGGCCGAACACTGAAGCTTTCTTT
NA	TRBV2	TRBJ1-1	NA	CASRVLNTEAFF	TGTGCCAGCCGGGTCCTGAACACTGAAGCTTTCTTT
NA	TRBV7-9	TRBJ1-1	NA	CASSLLGGNTEAFF	TGTGCCAGCAGCCTACTCGGGGGTAACACTGAAGCTTTCTTT
NA	TRBV13	TRBJ1-4	NA	CASSEAVHEGEMRKLFF	TGTGCCAGCAGCGAAGCAGTTCATGAGGGTGAGATGAGAAAACTGTTTTTT
NA	TRBV7-8	TRBJ1-1	NA	CASSPGSFFTEAFF	TGTGCCAGCAGCCCGGGATCCTTCTTCACTGAAGCTTTCTTT
once	TRBV6-1	TRBJ1-1	NA	CASSEGSTNTEAFF	TGTGCCAGCAGTGAAGGTAGCACAAACACTGAAGCTTTCTTT
NA	TRBV29-1	TRBJ2-3	NA	CSVDRGGTDTQYF	TGCAGCGTTGACAGGGGCGGCACAGATACGCAGTATTTT
NA	TRBV5-5	TRBJ1-1	NA	CASSLGGTWAFF	TGTGCCAGCAGCTTAGGGGGAACTTGGGCTTTCTTT
once	TRBV6-6	TRBJ2-5	NA	CASSYSGRQQETQYF	TGTGCCAGCAGTTACTCGGGCAGACAACAAGAGACCCAGTACTTC
NA	TRBV19	TRBJ1-6	NA	CASSMGGKPLHF	TGTGCCAGTAGTATGGGCGGGAAACCCCTCCACTTT
NA	TRBV3-1/TRBV3-2	TRBJ2-7	NA	CASSHASPPYEQYF	TGTGCCAGCAGCCATGCGTCCCCCCCCTACGAGCAGTACTTC
NA	TRBV6-1	TRBJ2-7	TRBD1	CASSEAAPGQGHEQYF	TGTGCCAGCAGTGAAGCTGCCCCGGGACAGGGGCACGAGCAGTACTTC
NA	TRBV7-9	TRBJ1-1	TRBD1	CASSPGQGSNTEAFF	TGTGCCAGCAGCCCTGGACAGGGTTCGAACACTGAAGCTTTCTTT
NA	TRBV5-6	TRBJ1-2	NA	CASSLELLANYGYTF	TGTGCCAGCAGCTTGGAACTCCTAGCTAACTATGGCTACACCTTC
NA	TRBV19	TRBJ2-7	TRBD1	CASSIRASGTGLHEQYF	TGTGCCAGTAGTATAAGAGCCTCTGGGACAGGGCTACACGAGCAGTACTTC
NA	TRBV28	TRBJ2-1	TRBD2	CASSPGLAGGHIWEQFF	TGTGCCAGCAGTCCGGGACTAGCGGGGGGGCATATCTGGGAGCAGTTCTTC
NA	TRBV4-1	TRBJ2-3	NA	CASSQGSALPPTDTQYF	TGCGCCAGCAGCCAAGGTTCTGCACTACCCCCCACAGATACGCAGTATTTT
NA	TRBV7-2	TRBJ1-1	NA	CASSFGRANTEAFF	TGTGCCAGCAGCTTTGGCAGGGCGAACACTGAAGCTTTCTTT
NA	TRBV7-8	TRBJ2-7	TRBD1	CASSLPGQGYNEQYF	TGTGCCAGCAGCTTACCGGGACAGGGGTACAACGAGCAGTACTTC
NA	TRBV5-1	TRBJ2-2	TRBD1	CASSRPGTGATGELFF	TGCGCCAGCAGCCGTCCGGGGACAGGGGCCACCGGGGAGCTGTTTTTT
NA	TRBV30	TRBJ1-1	NA	CAWIRWRDPNTEAFF	TGTGCCTGGATCAGGTGGCGGGACCCGAACACTGAAGCTTTCTTT
NA	TRBV13	TRBJ2-7	TRBD1	CASSFGQGGHEQYF	TGTGCCAGCAGCTTTGGACAGGGGGGGCACGAGCAGTACTTC
NA	TRBV5-8	TRBJ2-7	NA	CASSWSDSPTHEQYF	TGTGCCAGCAGCTGGTCGGACAGTCCCACCCACGAGCAGTACTTC
NA	TRBV2	TRBJ1-2	NA	CASSEARGRNYGYTF	TGTGCCAGCAGTGAAGCCAGGGGTAGAAACTATGGCTACACCTTC
NA	TRBV4-3	TRBJ1-1	NA	CASSQSLPGNAEAFF	TGCGCCAGCAGCCAATCTTTACCGGGGAACGCTGAAGCTTTCTTT
NA	TRBV13	TRBJ1-1	TRBD1	CASSSGQGFMNTEAFF	TGTGCCAGCAGCTCAGGACAGGGGTTTATGAACACTGAAGCTTTCTTT
NA	TRBV24-1	TRBJ2-3	NA	CATSATRASTDTQYF	TGTGCCACCAGTGCCACTCGTGCTAGCACAGATACGCAGTATTTT
NA	TRBV7-2	TRBJ2-3	TRBD2	CASSQTSVTDTQYF	TGTGCCAGCAGCCAGACTAGCGTAACAGATACGCAGTATTTT
many	TRBV25-1	TRBJ2-3	TRBD1	CASSETGGTDTQYF	TGTGCCAGCAGTGAAACAGGGGGTACAGATACGCAGTATTTT
NA	TRBV6-2/TRBV6-3	TRBJ2-5	NA	CASSYVGWETQYF	TGTGCCAGCAGTTACGTCGGGTGGGAGACCCAGTACTTC
NA	TRBV6-5	TRBJ1-1	TRBD1	CAIRQDRVNTEAFF	TGTGCCATCCGGCAGGACAGGGTGAACACTGAAGCTTTCTTT
NA	TRBV2	TRBJ2-4	TRBD1	CASSGPLTGGEAKNIQYF	TGTGCCAGCAGTGGCCCCCTAACAGGGGGCGAAGCCAAAAACATTCAGTACTTC
NA	TRBV19	TRBJ1-6	TRBD1	CASSPRGQSSYNSPLHF	TGTGCCAGTAGCCCCAGGGGGCAGAGCTCCTATAATTCACCCCTCCACTTT
NA	TRBV12-3/TRBV12-4	TRBJ1-5	NA	CASSMGGQPQHF	TGTGCCAGCAGCATGGGGGGGCAGCCCCAGCATTTT
NA	TRBV19	TRBJ2-2	NA	CASSGTPGGIDTGELFF	TGTGCCAGTAGTGGGACGCCCGGAGGGATCGACACCGGGGAGCTGTTTTTT
NA	TRBV18	TRBJ2-1	TRBD2	CASSPRERGDNRNEQFF	TGTGCCAGCTCACCTCGCGAGCGGGGGGACAACCGCAATGAGCAGTTCTTC
once	TRBV15	TRBJ1-4	TRBD1	CATSRRTGIFEKLFF	TGTGCCACCAGCAGAAGGACAGGGATATTCGAAAAACTGTTTTTT
once	TRBV2	TRBJ2-1	TRBD1	CARLDRVGNEQFF	TGTGCCAGACTGGACAGGGTCGGAAATGAGCAGTTCTTC
once	TRBV30	TRBJ2-5	NA	CAWGKGVAETQYF	TGTGCCTGGGGAAAGGGGGTGGCAGAGACCCAGTACTTC
NA	TRBV19	TRBJ2-2	TRBD1	CASSNQGVTGELFF	TGTGCCAGTAGTAACCAGGGGGTTACCGGGGAGCTGTTTTTT
NA	TRBV5-5	TRBJ2-1	TRBD2	CASSLGTSGAVYDEQFF	TGTGCCAGCAGCTTGGGGACTAGCGGGGCGGTTTATGATGAGCAGTTCTTC
NA	TRBV28	TRBJ1-1	NA	CASSPLQTNTEAFF	TGTGCCAGCAGCCCCCTCCAAACAAACACTGAAGCTTTCTTT
NA	TRBV30	TRBJ2-3	NA	CAWSVPPDPGTDTQYF	TGTGCCTGGAGTGTACCACCCGACCCGGGAACAGATACGCAGTATTTT